Following are 18 T cell receptor beta chains from one sample sequenced in a study of vaccination effects on CD4 cells after COVID-19. Generated by immunoSEQ multiplex PCR, the TCRdb table keeps only in-frame clones and is missing some. The table shows under 85,000 clones, with 60% to 80% occurring only once. Within the ViraFEST assay, antigen-specific CD4+ T cells underwent expansion with viral peptide pools prior to sequencing. Investigators separated out CD4+ T cells once 9 to 11 days of culture had passed. As their vaccination, participants received two doses of either BNT162b2 or mRNA-1273. No cognate antigen is known for these TCRs. This specimen was CD4+ T cells from PBMCs cultured with HCoV-OC43 spike peptides, taken after COVID-19 vaccination. Described subset: HCoV-OC43 spike overlapping peptide pool stimulation. These receptors were obtained from a human donor who received a COVID-19 vaccine.

The rearrangement uses TRBV6-2 or TRBV6-3 and TRBJ2-7; TRBD1 is a possible D gene (6 bases). Looked up from germline, CDR1 is MNHEY and CDR2 is SVGEGT. V was shortened by 4 bases and J by 4 bases, with 14 bases between the two germline ends. CDR3 length equals 14 residues. Here the CDR3 DNA reads TGTGCCAGCAGTTCGGGACACCCCTCTTACGAGCAGTACGTC. This sequence encodes CASSSGHPSYEQYV.

V is TRBV15 and J is TRBJ1-3, with 10 bases fitting TRBD1. With 2 bases clipped from V and 7 bases from J, the junction kept 8 bases outside the gene matches. Germline assignment: CDR1 LNHNV and CDR2 YYDKDF (reference sequence). The length of the CDR3 is 16 residues. CDR3: CATSRPGTGAKNTIYF. For the CDR3, the DNA is TGTGCCACCAGCAGACCTGGGACAGGGGCAAAGAACACCATATATTTT. The whole variable domain, remainder taken from reference TRBV15 and TRBJ1-3, is DAMVIQNPRYQVTQFGKPVTLSCSQTLNHNVMYWYQQKSSQAPKLLFHYYDKDFNNEADTPDNFQSRRPNTSFCFLDIRSPGLGDTAMYLCATSRPGTGAKNTIYFGEGSWLTVV.

The chain links TRBV7-2 to TRBJ2-4; D remains unclear. Trimming cost V 2 bases and J 1 base, with 15 bases left between them. The length of the CDR3 is 17 residues. Germline CDR1 reads SGHTA; CDR2 reads FQGNSA. CDR3 bases: TGTGCCAGCAGCTTAAGGTCAACCCCGGTGGCCAAAAACATTCAGTACTTC. The encoded protein is CASSLRSTPVAKNIQYF. The entire variable domain, with the rest obtained from reference TRBV7-2 and TRBJ2-4, is as follows: GAGVSQSPSNKVTEKGKDVELRCDPISGHTALYWYRQSLGQGLEFLIYFQGNSAPDKSGLPSDRFSAERTGGSVSTLTIQRTQQEDSAVYLCASSLRSTPVAKNIQYFGAGTRLSVL.

The chain is built from TRBV24-1 and TRBJ2-1; D is ambiguous. The CDR3 is 13 residues long. Trimming took 9 bases from V and 3 from J, leaving 11 bases between them. CDR1 is KGHDR, CDR2 SFDVKD, per germline. The DNA for the CDR3 is TGTGCCACCCAAGCAGCCGGCTACAATGAGCAGTTCTTC. It encodes CATQAAGYNEQFF.

This clone occurred a few times. The chain uses TRBV2 and TRBJ1-5; the match to TRBD1 covers 8 bases. Germline trimming cut 4 bases from V and 0 bases from J; bases unmatched to any gene: 8. CDR1 and CDR2 from the germline V gene are SNHLY and FYNNEI. CDR3 length: 17 amino acids. The CDR3 here is CASSVGQGLNSNQPQHF. CDR3 coding DNA: TGTGCCAGCAGTGTCGGACAGGGTCTTAATAGCAATCAGCCCCAGCATTTT.

The chain joins TRBV18 to TRBJ2-1, with 11 bases aligning to TRBD2. Germline V CDR1 and CDR2: KGHSH, LQKENI. The CDR3 runs 15 residues. The junction had 6 bases not matched to a gene; V was cut back by 3 bases and J by 8 bases. The CDR3 loop reads CASSPGSSGGYEQFF. The CDR3 region has the DNA TGTGCCAGCTCACCCGGGTCTAGCGGGGGGTATGAGCAGTTCTTC.

The chain employs TRBV10-2 and TRBJ2-7; 10 nucleotides agree with TRBD1. CDR1 WSHSY and CDR2 SAAADI come from the germline V gene. The J segment lost 2 bases and the V segment lost 3 bases, leaving 7 bases of the junction unmatched. There are 16 residues in the CDR3. In nucleotides, the CDR3 is TGCGCCAGCAGTGATCTCCCGGGACAGGGGACCTACGAGCAGTACGTC. Protein: CASSDLPGQGTYEQYV.

V is TRBV7-3 and J is TRBJ2-1; D not resolved. The CDR3 loop spans 13 amino acids. V was trimmed by 2 bases and J by 7 bases, leaving 9 bases between them. CDR1 and CDR2 from the germline V gene are SGHTA and FQGTGA. The CDR3 bases are TGTGCCAGCAGCTTACGGTTGGAAAATGAGCAGTTCTTC. It specifies CASSLRLENEQFF.

This sequence joins TRBV2 and TRBJ2-3; D gene ambiguous. Per germline, CDR1 SNHLY and CDR2 FYNNEI. CDR3 length equals 14 residues. Trimming stripped 6 bases from V and 4 bases from J, with 14 bases between. This CDR3 reads CASRGLGFSDTQYF. DNA of the CDR3: TGTGCCAGCAGGGGGTTGGGGTTTTCAGATACGCAGTATTTT.

This chain joins TRBV10-2 and TRBJ1-2; tentatively, D is TRBD1 (6 bases). This CDR3 contains 14 residues. The germline V gene has CDR1 WSHSY and CDR2 SAAADI. V was trimmed by 8 bases and J by 8 bases, leaving 21 bases between them. DNA for the CDR3: TGCGCCAGCGTTCCCTACAGGGCAGGGGAGGGCTACACCTTC. Translating it yields CASVPYRAGEGYTF.

The V and J genes are TRBV10-3 and TRBJ1-4; 7 positions match TRBD1. The germline CDR1 and CDR2 sequences are ENHRY and SYGVKD. J was trimmed by 0 bases and V by 10 bases; bases with no gene match: 5. The CDR3 consists of 14 residues. The CDR3 DNA sequence: TGTGCCACCCGACAGGGTTCAACTAATGAAAAACTGTTTTTT. Translating gives CATRQGSTNEKLFF.

The V call is TRBV2, the J call TRBJ2-7; D remains unclear. The length of the CDR3 is 13 residues. Germline V gives CDR1 SNHLY, CDR2 FYNNEI. V lost 0 bases and J lost 6, with 9 bases in between. CDR3 nucleotide sequence: TGTGCCAGCAGTGAAGCTGCAGGAAGCGAGCAGTACGTC. Translation gives CASSEAAGSEQYV.

The chain combines TRBV2 with TRBJ1-5, with D hard to call. The V gene's germline CDR1 is SNHLY and CDR2 FYNNEI. This CDR3 comprises 14 residues. V dropped 7 bases and J dropped 0 bases, with 10 bases sitting between them. The CDR3, as DNA: TGTGCCAGCAACAGACAAACTAGCAATCAGCCCCAGCATTTT. Its protein is CASNRQTSNQPQHF.

This clone was observed a few times. The rearrangement joins TRBV19 to TRBJ2-3; D gene unclear. The CDR3 spans 13 residues. Germline CDR1 is LNHDA and CDR2 is SQIVND (reference sequence). Trimming removed 3 bases from V and 5 bases from J, with 9 bases in between. The CDR3 DNA is TGTGCCAGTAGTATCCTAGTGGAAGATACGCAGTATTTT. As protein: CASSILVEDTQYF. The full variable domain, in which reference TRBV19 and TRBJ2-3 provide the parts outside the CDR3, is DGGITQSPKYLFRKEGQNVTLSCEQNLNHDAMYWYRQDPGQGLRLIYYSQIVNDFQKGDIAEGYSVSREKKESFPLTVTSAQKNPTAFYLCASSILVEDTQYFGPGTRLTVL.

The gene calls are TRBV6-5 and TRBJ1-2; maybe TRBD1 (6 bases). This CDR3 is built from 15 residues. Germline CDR1 reads MNHEY; CDR2 reads SVGAGI. V dropped 3 bases and J dropped 8 bases, with 19 bases sitting between them. The CDR3 bases are TGTGCCAGCAGTTATATGGGACAAGGCACGGGGGGCTACACCTTC. Residues: CASSYMGQGTGGYTF.

CDR3 residues: CASSHTGGDSAFF. Here the CDR3 DNA reads TGTGCCAGCAGCCATACAGGGGGCGACTCGGCTTTCTTT. The chain couples TRBV12-3 or TRBV12-4 to TRBJ1-1, with TRBD1 matching over 9 bases. This CDR3 is 13 amino acids long. V shed 6 bases and J 11 bases; nucleotides not matched to a gene: 10.

This chain joins TRBV2 and TRBJ1-2, with 8 bases aligning to TRBD1. Trimming at V came to 7 bases and at J to 5 bases, leaving 6 bases not matched to a gene. Germline V gene data show CDR1 as SNHLY and CDR2 as FYNNEI. The CDR3 is 13 residues long. The CDR3 DNA sequence: TGTGCCAGCAAGCCAGGGGGCATGTATGGCTACACCTTC. Protein sequence: CASKPGGMYGYTF.

The rearrangement links TRBV24-1 to TRBJ2-1; D remains ambiguous. V was pared by 2 bases and J by 10 bases, with 5 bases between. This CDR3 spans 11 amino acids. Germline V gives CDR1 KGHDR, CDR2 SFDVKD. The CDR3 DNA reads TGTGCCACCAGTGATTCCCGGGAGCAGTTCTTC. It yields the protein CATSDSREQFF.